This T cell receptor (beta chain) was obtained from a study of CD8+ T cells in alopecia areata. Extraction and reverse transcription of RNA yielded cDNA as the sequencing template. Repertoires were generated with immunoSEQ multiplex PCR, while TCRdb's copy carries only in-frame clones and drops some. The data show some 170,000 clones, around 58% seen once. Per germline, CDR1 MGHDK and CDR2 SYGVNS. CDR3 size: 16 residues. V dropped 4 bases and J dropped 1; count of bases not matched to a gene: 7. Treatment of the sample: oral pan-JAK inhibitor, 5-10 mg twice daily. Sequencing was performed on CD4+ T cells sorted from blood, taken at roughly week 55, from a patient treated with tofacitinib. The chain uses TRBV25-1 and TRBJ1-1; 9 bases are shared with TRBD1. This clonotype was sampled from a human donor with alopecia areata. CDR3 residues: CASSVGLGQGNTEAFF. The DNA of the CDR3 is TGTGCCAGCAGTGTAGGCCTGGGACAGGGGAACACTGAAGCTTTCTTT.